Presented here are 3 T cell receptor beta chains from one specimen sequenced in a study of T-cell reconstitution after alpha-beta-depleted transplantation in children. The TCRbeta library was prepared with unique molecular identifiers. TCRdb recomputed calls from the PCR reads with MiXCR, one row per CDR3 protein. The data contain around 380,000 distinct CDR3 sequences, around 9.9% of them singletons. The source material was PBMCs from the stem cell graft donor, sampled from the stem cell graft. These receptors were collected from a human donor who donated a stem cell graft to a child with acute myeloid leukemia.

CDR3 DNA sequence: TGCAGTGCTAGAAATCCTAGCGGGGGGGAGACCCAGTACTTC. Its translation: CSARNPSGGETQYF. The chain carries TRBV20-1 and TRBJ2-5; 11 bases line up with TRBD2. The germline V gene encodes CDR1 DFQATT and CDR2 SNEGSKA (reference sequence). V was pared by 2 bases and J by 5 bases, with 4 bases of the junction left unmatched. The CDR3 runs 14 residues.

Many counts were recorded for this clonotype. The J gene is TRBJ2-1, the V gene TRBV9; tentatively, D is TRBD1 or TRBD2 (5 bases each). Germline lookup yields CDR1 SGDLS and CDR2 YYNGEE. The CDR3 extends over 15 amino acids. Trimming removed 0 bases at V and 3 bases at J, with 10 bases between. The CDR3 nucleotides are TGTGCCAGCAGCGTAGGAGGGGATTTCTACAATGAGCAGTTCTTC. Translation gives CASSVGGDFYNEQFF. The full variable domain, rest sourced from reference TRBV9 and TRBJ2-1, is DSGVTQTPKHLITATGQRVTLRCSPRSGDLSVYWYQQSLDQGLQFLIQYYNGEERAKGNILERFSAQQFPDLHSELNLSSLELGDSALYFCASSVGGDFYNEQFFGPGTRLTVL.

This clonotype has just a few counts. The chain combines TRBV15 with TRBJ2-7; D uncertain. This CDR3 has 15 amino acids. The ends were cut back, 1 base at V and 1 base at J, with 11 bases in the middle. Germline assignment: CDR1 LNHNV and CDR2 YYDKDF (reference sequence). The DNA of the CDR3 is TGTGCCACCAGCAGAGTAGGCGCAAAATCCTACGAGCAGTACGTC. This sequence encodes CATSRVGAKSYEQYV.